Given below is one T cell receptor beta chain in context. In the original workflow: By means of reference gene primer amplification, nucleated cell counts were estimated. TCRdb's copy holds only in-frame clones and misses some; the assay was immunoSEQ multiplex PCR. The DNA was the basis for D and trimming; V, J and clone size are from that table. The sample shows 150,000 to 200,000 clones, approximately 85% of them seen only once. Germline CDR1 SGDLS, CDR2 YYNGEE. The CDR3 runs 16 residues. Losses at the gene ends were 3 bases for V and 5 bases for J; bases not matched to a gene: 8. The sample comes from a study of blood T cell repertoires in COVID-19. Overall study context: The study drew acute and convalescent COVID-19 samples from the United States, Italy and Spain. Nucleic acid was either cDNA or gDNA, and it came from T cells, B-cell-depleted T cells, or PBMCs.

The source is a man in his 60s with active or convalescent COVID-19. The genes are TRBV9 and TRBJ1-4; 9 bases line up with TRBD1. The specimen was peripheral blood. The CDR3 nucleotides are TGTGCCAGCAGCGGCGGGACAGGGAGGGGCAATGAAAAACTGTTTTTT. Residues: CASSGGTGRGNEKLFF.